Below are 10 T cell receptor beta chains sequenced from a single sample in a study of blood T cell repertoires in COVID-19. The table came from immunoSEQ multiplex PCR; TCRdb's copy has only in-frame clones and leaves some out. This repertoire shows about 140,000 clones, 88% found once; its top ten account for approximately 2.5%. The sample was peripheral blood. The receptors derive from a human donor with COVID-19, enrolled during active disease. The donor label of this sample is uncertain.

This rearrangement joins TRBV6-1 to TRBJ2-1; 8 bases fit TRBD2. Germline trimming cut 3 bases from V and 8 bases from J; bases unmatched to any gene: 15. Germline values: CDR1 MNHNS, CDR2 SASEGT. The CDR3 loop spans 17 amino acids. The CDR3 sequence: CASSDLQAGVFGDEQFF. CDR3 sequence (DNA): TGTGCCAGCAGTGATTTGCAAGCGGGGGTTTTTGGTGATGAGCAGTTCTTC.

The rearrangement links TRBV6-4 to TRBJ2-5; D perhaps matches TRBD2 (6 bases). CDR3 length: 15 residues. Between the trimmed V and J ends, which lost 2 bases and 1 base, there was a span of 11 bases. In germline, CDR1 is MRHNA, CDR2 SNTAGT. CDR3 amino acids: CASSDRAGTQETQYF. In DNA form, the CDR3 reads TGTGCCAGCAGTGACCGGGCGGGGACCCAAGAGACCCAGTACTTC.

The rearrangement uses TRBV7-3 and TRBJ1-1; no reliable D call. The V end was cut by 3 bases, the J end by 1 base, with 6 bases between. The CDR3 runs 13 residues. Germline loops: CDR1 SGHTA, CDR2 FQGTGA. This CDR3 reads CASSFSRNTEAFF. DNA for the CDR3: TGTGCCAGCAGCTTCTCCAGGAACACTGAAGCTTTCTTT.

CDR3 region: CSVSLQKTQYF. Here the CDR3 DNA reads TGCAGTGTTAGTCTCCAGAAGACCCAGTACTTC. This sequence joins TRBV20-1 and TRBJ2-5; D is unclear. Germline loops: CDR1 DFQATT, CDR2 SNEGSKA (reference sequence). V was clipped by 7 bases and J by 6 bases, with 12 bases between them. The CDR3 runs to 11 residues.

The CDR3 coding sequence is TGTGCCAGCAGCCCGAAGGAGATTAGCGGGCTCCAAGAGACCCAGTACTTC. It encodes CASSPKEISGLQETQYF. V is TRBV7-6 and J is TRBJ2-5; TRBD2 agrees at 7 bases. Germline trimming cut 5 bases from V and 1 base from J; bases unmatched to any gene: 13. In germline, CDR1 is SGHVS, CDR2 FNYEAQ. The CDR3 covers 17 residues.

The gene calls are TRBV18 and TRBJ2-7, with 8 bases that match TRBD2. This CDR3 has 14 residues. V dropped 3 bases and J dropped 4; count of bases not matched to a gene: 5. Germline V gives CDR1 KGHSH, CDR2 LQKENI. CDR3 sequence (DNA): TGTGCCAGCTCACCGGCGGGGGGCGCGTACGAGCAGTACTTC. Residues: CASSPAGGAYEQYF.

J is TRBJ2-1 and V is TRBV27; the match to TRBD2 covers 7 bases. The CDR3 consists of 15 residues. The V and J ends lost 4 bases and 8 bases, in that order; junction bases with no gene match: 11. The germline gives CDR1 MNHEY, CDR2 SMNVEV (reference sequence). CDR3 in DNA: TGTGCCAGCAGTTGGAGCGGGGCCTCAAGGGATGAGCAGTTCTTC. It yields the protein CASSWSGASRDEQFF.

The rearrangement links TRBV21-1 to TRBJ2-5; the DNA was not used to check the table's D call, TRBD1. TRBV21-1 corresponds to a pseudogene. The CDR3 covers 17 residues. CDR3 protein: CASSKVFYGRVRETQYF. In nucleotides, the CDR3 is TGTGCCAGCAGCAAAGTGTTCTACGGCAGGGTGCGAGAGACCCAGTACTTC.

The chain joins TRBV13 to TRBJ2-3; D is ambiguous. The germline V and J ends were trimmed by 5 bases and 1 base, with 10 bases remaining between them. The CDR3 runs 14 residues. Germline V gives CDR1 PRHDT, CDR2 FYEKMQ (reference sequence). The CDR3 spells CASSPAYGTDTQYF. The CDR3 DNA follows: TGTGCCAGCAGCCCCGCGTACGGCACAGATACGCAGTATTTT.

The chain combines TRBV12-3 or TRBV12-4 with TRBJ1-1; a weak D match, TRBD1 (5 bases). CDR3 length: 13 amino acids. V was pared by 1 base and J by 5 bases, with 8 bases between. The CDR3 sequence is CASSLVGGTEAFF. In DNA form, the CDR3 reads TGTGCCAGCAGTTTAGTGGGGGGAACTGAAGCTTTCTTT.